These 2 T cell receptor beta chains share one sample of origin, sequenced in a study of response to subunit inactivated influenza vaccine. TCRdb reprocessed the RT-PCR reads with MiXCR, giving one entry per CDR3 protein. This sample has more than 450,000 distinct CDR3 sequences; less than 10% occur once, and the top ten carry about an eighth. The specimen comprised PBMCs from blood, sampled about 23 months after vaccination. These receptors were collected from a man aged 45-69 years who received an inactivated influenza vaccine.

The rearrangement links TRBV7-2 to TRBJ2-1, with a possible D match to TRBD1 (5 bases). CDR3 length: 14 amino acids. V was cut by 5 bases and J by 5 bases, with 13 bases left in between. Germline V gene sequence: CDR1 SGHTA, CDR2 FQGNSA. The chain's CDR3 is CASSLSRDHNEQFF. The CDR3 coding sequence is TGTGCCAGCAGCCTTAGCAGGGATCACAATGAGCAGTTCTTC.

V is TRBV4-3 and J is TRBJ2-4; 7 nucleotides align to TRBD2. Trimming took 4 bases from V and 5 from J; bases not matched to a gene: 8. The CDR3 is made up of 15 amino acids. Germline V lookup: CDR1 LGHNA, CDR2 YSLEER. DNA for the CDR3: TGCGCCAGCAGCCCGTTTGGGGGGGGTGAAAACATTCAGTACTTC. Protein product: CASSPFGGGENIQYF.